The clone carrying this TCR beta chain was recorded once. Under the authors' procedure: Estimated nucleated cell counts came from reference gene primer amplification. Profiling relied on immunoSEQ multiplex PCR, and the TCRdb table lists in-frame clones only, not all of them. V and J calls and clone size are copied from that table; D and trimming were computed from the DNA. The repertoire consists of hundreds of thousands of clones, with approximately 91% occurring once and the leading ten covering 2% to 2.5%. Trimming shortened V by 0 bases and J by 0 bases, and 7 bases separated the two germline ends. There are 15 residues in the CDR3. Germline V gene lookup returns CDR1 SGHRS and CDR2 YFSETQ. This record comes from a study of blood T cell repertoires in COVID-19. About the study: From the United States, Italy and Spain came samples of acute and convalescent COVID-19. In each case, the material was cDNA or gDNA derived from T cells, B-cell-depleted T cells, or PBMCs.

This TCR came from a woman aged 40 to 50 who had recovered from COVID-19. Sequences were obtained from peripheral blood. V and J are TRBV5-1 and TRBJ1-3; D is uncertain. In DNA form, the CDR3 reads TGCGCCAGCAGCTTGGATAGGAGCTCTGGAAACACCATATATTTT. Protein sequence: CASSLDRSSGNTIYF.